This passage covers 11 T cell receptor beta chains from one sample sequenced in a study of blood T cell repertoires in COVID-19. The table came from immunoSEQ multiplex PCR; TCRdb's copy has only in-frame clones and leaves some out. The table lists tens of thousands of clones, approximately 91% of them singletons, with 14% in the top ten. Sequencing was done on a sample of peripheral blood. These TCRs come from a human donor in a cohort sampled during active COVID-19.

This chain uses TRBV4-3 with TRBJ2-2, with no clear D. CDR3 size: 14 residues. Trimming pared 0 bases from V and 4 bases from J, leaving 6 bases between. Germline CDR1 reads LGHNA; CDR2 reads YSLEER. The CDR3 loop reads CASSQEYSTGELFF. Here the CDR3 DNA reads TGCGCCAGCAGCCAAGAGTACAGCACCGGGGAGCTGTTTTTT.

This clone was seen a few times. This chain joins TRBV28 and TRBJ2-3, with D tentatively TRBD1 (6 bases). Germline CDR1 and CDR2: MDHEN and SYDVKM. The CDR3 extends over 17 amino acids. V was clipped by 2 bases and J by 0 bases, with 15 bases between them. The chain's CDR3 is CASSLGYRTGSTDTQYF. The DNA for the CDR3 is TGTGCCAGCAGTTTAGGATACCGAACAGGGAGCACAGATACGCAGTATTTT.

This chain joins TRBV4-3 and TRBJ2-6; a possible D gene is TRBD2 (5 bases). CDR1 is LGHNA and CDR2 is YSLEER in the germline V gene. Trimming cost V 2 bases and J 0 bases, with 11 bases left between them. The CDR3 runs to 17 residues. CDR3 in amino acids: CASSQPPAGSGANVLTF. As DNA, the CDR3 is TGCGCCAGCAGCCAACCCCCGGCGGGCTCTGGGGCCAACGTCCTGACTTTC.

Only one count was recorded for this clone. V usage is TRBV6-2 or TRBV6-3 and J usage is TRBJ1-1, with a tentative D call TRBD1 (5 bases). The V gene lost 0 bases and the J gene lost 5 bases, with 10 bases spanning the gap. The germline gives CDR1 MNHEY, CDR2 SVGEGT. This CDR3 region has 14 residues. CDR3 sequence reads: CASSYSREGTEAFF. In nucleotides, the CDR3 is TGTGCCAGCAGTTACTCCAGGGAGGGTACTGAAGCTTTCTTT.

The gene calls are TRBV7-8 and TRBJ1-1; D unclear. CDR3 length: 15 residues. The V gene lost 3 bases and the J gene lost 4 bases, with 15 bases spanning the gap. Germline V gene sequence: CDR1 SGHVS, CDR2 FQNEAQ. CDR3 DNA sequence: TGTGCCAGCAGCTTCCCTAATTCGTGGAGCACTGAAGCTTTCTTT. This gives the protein CASSFPNSWSTEAFF.

The V gene is TRBV10-3, the J gene TRBJ1-4; D is uncertain. Per the germline V gene, CDR1 is ENHRY and CDR2 is SYGVKD. The V end lost 2 bases, the J end lost 0 bases, and 16 bases lay between the germline ends. CDR3 size: 18 residues. Here the CDR3 DNA reads TGTGCCATCAGTGAGCAGCGGAGTTCCATTTCAACTAATGAAAAACTGTTTTTT. As protein: CAISEQRSSISTNEKLFF.

This chain links TRBV30 with TRBJ1-4, with 8 bases lining up with TRBD1. Losses at the gene ends were 2 bases for V and 5 bases for J; bases not matched to a gene: 7. The length of the CDR3 is 15 residues. Germline V gene sequence: CDR1 GTSNPN, CDR2 SVGIG (reference sequence). The CDR3 sequence is CAWSTMTGANEKLFF. The CDR3, as DNA: TGTGCCTGGAGTACTATGACAGGGGCGAATGAAAAACTGTTTTTT.

The V call is TRBV30, the J call TRBJ2-2, with D possibly matching TRBD1 (6 bases). In germline, CDR1 is GTSNPN, CDR2 SVGIG (reference sequence). The CDR3 runs 11 residues. Between the trimmed V and J ends, which lost 4 bases and 6 bases, there was a span of 6 bases. Written as DNA, the CDR3 is TGTGCCTGGACAGGGGCCGGGGAGCTGTTTTTT. Protein product: CAWTGAGELFF. The full variable domain, its missing parts supplied by reference TRBV30 and TRBJ2-2, is SQTIHQWPATLVQPVGSPLSLECTVEGTSNPNLYWYRQAAGRGLQLLFYSVGIGQISSEVPQNLSASRPQDRQFILSSKKLLLSDSGFYLCAWTGAGELFFGEGSRLTVL.

The chain couples TRBV24-1 to TRBJ2-7, with 10 bases aligning to TRBD1. CDR3 length: 13 amino acids. From germline, CDR1 is KGHDR and CDR2 SFDVKD. V shed 9 bases, J shed 3 bases, and the junction held 4 bases outside the gene matches. The CDR3 DNA reads TGTGCCACCGGGACAGGGGTTGGCTACGAGCAGTACTTC. This codes for CATGTGVGYEQYF.

The chain joins TRBV11-3 to TRBJ2-5; 9 positions match TRBD2. Germline loops: CDR1 SGHNT, CDR2 YENEEA. V was clipped by 5 bases and J by 8 bases; unmatched bases: 9. This CDR3 comprises 14 residues. CDR3 nucleotide sequence: TGTGCCAGCAGCCCCGGGACTAGCCCTGGTACCCAGTACTTC. Protein product: CASSPGTSPGTQYF.

This chain links TRBV11-2 with TRBJ2-1; tentative D call: TRBD1 (6 bases). This CDR3 region has 13 residues. CDR1 and CDR2 (germline): SGHAT, FQNNGV. V lost 2 bases, J lost 7 bases, and 9 bases lay in between. For the CDR3, the DNA is TGTGCCAGCAGCTTACAGGGGCTAAATGAGCAGTTCTTC. This translates into CASSLQGLNEQFF.